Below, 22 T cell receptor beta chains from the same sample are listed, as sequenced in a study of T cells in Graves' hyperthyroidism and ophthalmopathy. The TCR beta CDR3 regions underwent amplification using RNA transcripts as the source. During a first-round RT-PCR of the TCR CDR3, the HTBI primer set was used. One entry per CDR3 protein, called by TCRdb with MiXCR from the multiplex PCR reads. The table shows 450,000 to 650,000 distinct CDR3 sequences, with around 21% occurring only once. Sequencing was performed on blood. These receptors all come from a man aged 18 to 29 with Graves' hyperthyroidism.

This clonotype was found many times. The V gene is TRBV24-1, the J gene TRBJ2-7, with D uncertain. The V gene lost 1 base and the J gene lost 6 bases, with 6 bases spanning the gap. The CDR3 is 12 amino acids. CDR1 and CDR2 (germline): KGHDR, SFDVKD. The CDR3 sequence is CATSDLFGEQYF. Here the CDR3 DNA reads TGTGCCACCAGTGATTTATTTGGCGAGCAGTACTTC.

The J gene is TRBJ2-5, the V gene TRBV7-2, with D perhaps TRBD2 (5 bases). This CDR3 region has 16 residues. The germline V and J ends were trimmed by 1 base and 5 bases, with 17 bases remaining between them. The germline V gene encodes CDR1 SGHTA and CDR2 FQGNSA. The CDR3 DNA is TGTGCCAGCAGCTTAGGTTTTCTGGCTTCTAGCGAGACCCAGTACTTC. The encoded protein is CASSLGFLASSETQYF.

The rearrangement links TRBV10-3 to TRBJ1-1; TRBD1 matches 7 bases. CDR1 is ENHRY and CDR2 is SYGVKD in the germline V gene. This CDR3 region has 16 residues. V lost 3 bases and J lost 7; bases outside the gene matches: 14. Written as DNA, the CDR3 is TGTGCCATCAGTGATGATAATCAGGGGGGGCATTATGAAGCTTTCTTT. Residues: CAISDDNQGGHYEAFF.

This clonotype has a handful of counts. The CDR3 protein is CASSLFGDWDRGRNTEAFF. The DNA of the CDR3 is TGCGCCAGCAGCTTATTCGGAGATTGGGACAGGGGGAGGAACACTGAAGCTTTCTTT. The chain employs TRBV5-1 and TRBJ1-1; 11 bases align to TRBD1. CDR3 length: 19 amino acids. Germline trimming cut 2 bases from V and 1 base from J; bases unmatched to any gene: 13. Per the germline V gene, CDR1 is SGHRS and CDR2 is YFSETQ.

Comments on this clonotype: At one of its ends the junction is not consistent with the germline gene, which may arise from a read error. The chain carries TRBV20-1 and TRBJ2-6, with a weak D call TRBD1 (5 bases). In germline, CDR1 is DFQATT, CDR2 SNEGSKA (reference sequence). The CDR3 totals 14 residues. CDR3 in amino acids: CSASFVSGANVPTF. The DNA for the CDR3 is TGCAGTGCTAGTTTCGTCTCTGGGGCCAACGTCCCGACTTTC.

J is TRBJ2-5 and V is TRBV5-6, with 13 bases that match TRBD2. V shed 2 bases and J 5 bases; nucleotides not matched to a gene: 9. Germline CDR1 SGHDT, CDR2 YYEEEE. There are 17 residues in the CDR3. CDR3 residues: CASSFRLAGGHSETQYF. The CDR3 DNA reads TGTGCCAGCAGCTTCCGACTAGCGGGGGGCCACTCCGAGACCCAGTACTTC.

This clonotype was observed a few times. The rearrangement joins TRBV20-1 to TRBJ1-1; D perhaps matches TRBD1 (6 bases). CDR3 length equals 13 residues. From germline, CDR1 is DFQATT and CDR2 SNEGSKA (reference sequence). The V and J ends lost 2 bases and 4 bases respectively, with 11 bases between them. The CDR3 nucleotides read TGCAGTGCTAGACCGGGGGGCGTCACTGAAGCTTTCTTT. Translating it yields CSARPGGVTEAFF.

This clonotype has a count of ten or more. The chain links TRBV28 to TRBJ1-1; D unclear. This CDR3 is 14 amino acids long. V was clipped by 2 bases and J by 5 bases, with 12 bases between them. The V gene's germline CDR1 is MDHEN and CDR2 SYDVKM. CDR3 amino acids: CASSLTAGGTEAFF. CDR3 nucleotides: TGTGCCAGCAGTTTAACGGCGGGAGGGACTGAAGCTTTCTTT.

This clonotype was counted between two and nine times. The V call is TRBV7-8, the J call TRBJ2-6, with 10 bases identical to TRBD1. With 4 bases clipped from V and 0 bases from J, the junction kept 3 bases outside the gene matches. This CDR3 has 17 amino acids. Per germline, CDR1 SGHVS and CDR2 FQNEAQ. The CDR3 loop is CASSSRDRGSGANVLTF. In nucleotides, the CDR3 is TGTGCCAGCAGCTCCAGGGACAGGGGCTCTGGGGCCAACGTCCTGACTTTC.

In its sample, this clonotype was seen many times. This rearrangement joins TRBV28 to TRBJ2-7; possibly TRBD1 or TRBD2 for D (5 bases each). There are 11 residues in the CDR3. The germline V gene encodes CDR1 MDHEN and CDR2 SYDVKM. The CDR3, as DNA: TGTGTCACAAGGGACGGCTACGAGCAGTACTTC. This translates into CVTRDGYEQYF.

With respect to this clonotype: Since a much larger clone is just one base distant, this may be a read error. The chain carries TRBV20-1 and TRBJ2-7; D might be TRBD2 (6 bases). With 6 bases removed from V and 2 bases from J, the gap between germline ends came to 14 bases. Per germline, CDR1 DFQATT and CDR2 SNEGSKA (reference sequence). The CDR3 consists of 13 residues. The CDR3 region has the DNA TGCAGTGCCCCTCAGGACTACACCTACGAGCAGTACGTC. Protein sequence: CSAPQDYTYEQYV.

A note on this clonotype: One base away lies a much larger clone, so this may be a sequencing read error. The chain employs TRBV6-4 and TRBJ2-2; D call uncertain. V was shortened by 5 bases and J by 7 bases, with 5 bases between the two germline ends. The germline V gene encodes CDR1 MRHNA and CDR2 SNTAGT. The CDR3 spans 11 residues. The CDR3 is CASSWVGELFF. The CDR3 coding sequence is TGTGCCAGCAGTTGGGTCGGGGAGCTGTTTTTT.

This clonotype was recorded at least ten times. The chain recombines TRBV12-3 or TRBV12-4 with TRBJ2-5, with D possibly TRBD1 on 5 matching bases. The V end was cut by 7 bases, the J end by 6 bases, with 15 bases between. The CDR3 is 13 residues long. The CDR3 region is CASMGQTLQTQYF. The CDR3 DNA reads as TGTGCCAGCATGGGGCAGACCCTCCAGACCCAGTACTTC.

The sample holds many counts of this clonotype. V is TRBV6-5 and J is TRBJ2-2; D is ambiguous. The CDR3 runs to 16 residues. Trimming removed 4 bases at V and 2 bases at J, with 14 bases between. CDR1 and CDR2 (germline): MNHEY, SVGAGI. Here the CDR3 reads CASSFRPLYNTGELFF. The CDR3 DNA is TGTGCCAGCAGTTTCCGGCCTCTTTACAACACCGGGGAGCTGTTTTTT.

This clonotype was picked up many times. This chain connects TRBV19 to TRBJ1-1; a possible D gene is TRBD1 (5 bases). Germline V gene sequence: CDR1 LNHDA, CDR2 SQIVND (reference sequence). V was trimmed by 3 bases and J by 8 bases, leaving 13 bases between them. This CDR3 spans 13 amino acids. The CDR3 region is CASSIVQGGEAFF. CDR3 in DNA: TGTGCCAGTAGTATCGTTCAGGGTGGGGAAGCTTTCTTT.

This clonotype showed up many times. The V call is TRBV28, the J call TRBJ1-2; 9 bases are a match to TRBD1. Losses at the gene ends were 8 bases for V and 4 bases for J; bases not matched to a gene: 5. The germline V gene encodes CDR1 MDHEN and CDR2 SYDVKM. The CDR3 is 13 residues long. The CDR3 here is CASGETGGYGYTF. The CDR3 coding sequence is TGTGCCAGCGGGGAGACAGGGGGCTATGGCTACACCTTC.

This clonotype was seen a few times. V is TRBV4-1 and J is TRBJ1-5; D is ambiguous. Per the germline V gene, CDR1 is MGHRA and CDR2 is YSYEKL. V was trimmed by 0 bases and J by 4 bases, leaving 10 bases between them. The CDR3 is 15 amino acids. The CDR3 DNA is TGCGCCAGCAGCCAAGACTACACAAGGAATCAGCCCCAGCATTTT. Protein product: CASSQDYTRNQPQHF.

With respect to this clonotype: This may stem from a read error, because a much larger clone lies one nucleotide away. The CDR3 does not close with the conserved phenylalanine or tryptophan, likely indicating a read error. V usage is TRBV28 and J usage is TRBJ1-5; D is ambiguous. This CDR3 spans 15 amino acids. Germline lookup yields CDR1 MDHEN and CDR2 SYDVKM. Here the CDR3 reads CASSLIGSSYQPQHV. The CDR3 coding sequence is TGTGCCAGCAGTTTAATCGGGAGTAGCTATCAGCCCCAGCATGTT.

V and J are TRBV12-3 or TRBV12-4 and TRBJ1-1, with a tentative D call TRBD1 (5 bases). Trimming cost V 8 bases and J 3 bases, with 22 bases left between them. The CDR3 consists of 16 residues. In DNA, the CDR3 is TGTGCCAGCTCACCTATACAAGGGACCGATCACACTGAAGCTTTCTTT. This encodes CASSPIQGTDHTEAFF.

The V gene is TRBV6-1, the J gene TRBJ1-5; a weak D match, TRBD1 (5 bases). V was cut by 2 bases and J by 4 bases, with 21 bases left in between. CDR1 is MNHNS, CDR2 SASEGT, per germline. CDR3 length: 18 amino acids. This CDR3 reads CASSEYFLGQRGNQPQHF. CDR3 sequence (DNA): TGTGCCAGCAGTGAATATTTCCTAGGACAACGTGGGAATCAGCCCCAGCATTTT.

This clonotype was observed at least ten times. The CDR3 DNA reads TGTGCCAGCAGTCCAATTCGACAGGGAAGGGAGCAGTACTTC. It specifies CASSPIRQGREQYF. The genes are TRBV27 and TRBJ2-7, with 7 positions matching TRBD1. Germline V gives CDR1 MNHEY, CDR2 SMNVEV (reference sequence). CDR3 length: 14 amino acids. With 5 bases clipped from V and 7 bases from J, the junction kept 11 bases outside the gene matches.

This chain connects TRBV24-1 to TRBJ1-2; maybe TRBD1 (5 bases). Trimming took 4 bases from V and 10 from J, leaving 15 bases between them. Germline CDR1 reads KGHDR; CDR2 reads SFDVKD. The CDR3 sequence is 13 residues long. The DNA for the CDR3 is TGTGCCACCAGTGACCTTCGGACATCTAACTACACCTTC. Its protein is CATSDLRTSNYTF.